This entry concerns a single T cell receptor beta chain. Its antigen remains unidentified. This record belongs to a study of cytomegalovirus exposure and HLA in healthy donors. On the study more broadly: An analysis done earlier identified almost 120 million unique TCR beta sequences from 150 million to 200 million T cells. Inside one of the first data releases sat about 85 million unique TCRs taken from HLA-typed donors.

Losses at the gene ends were 5 bases for V and 5 bases for J; bases not matched to a gene: 5. This CDR3 is built from 14 residues. CDR1 and CDR2 from the germline V gene are SEHNR and FQNEAQ (reference sequence). Study outcomes and limitations: In an earlier analysis, about 87% or about 30%: the productive usage of most TCR beta V segments. An analysis was carried out later, and it reportedly showed fewer N-insertions in an Asian-associated ancestry cluster than the 666-donor mean.

PCR was performed using 60 Vbeta and 13 Jbeta primers. Clones were read by immunoSEQ multiplex PCR, and TCRdb kept only the in-frame ones, dropping some. The profile shows about 200,000 clones, around 80% of them singletons. The chain uses TRBV7-9 and TRBJ2-5; TRBD1 agrees at 10 bases. The source material was PBMCs. The clonotype originates from a man aged 25-45 years in good health and CMV-seronegative. The CDR3 reads CASSQGQGLETQYF. The CDR3 DNA reads as TGTGCCAGCAGCCAGGGACAGGGGCTGGAGACCCAGTACTTC.